Described below is a single TCR beta chain sequence and its context. The antigen is not known. The sample belongs to a study of shared clonotypes between healthy human individuals. Study details: Three plates were used per donor for CD4 naive, three for CD4 memory, two for CD8 naive and one for CD8 memory.

TCRdb keeps only in-frame clones here, not all; method: immunoSEQ multiplex PCR. The profile covers about 690,000 clones, with around 90% appearing a single time and 34% taken by the ten largest. CD45RO+ cells were combined with CCR7-negative CD45RA+ TemRA cells to form CD8 memory. The germline CDR1 and CDR2 sequences are MNHEY and SVGAGI. This CDR3 has 14 amino acids. V dropped 6 bases and J dropped 0 bases, with 9 bases sitting between them. Study-wide results and caveats: Naive subsets usually exceeded memory subsets in estimated richness.

This receptor was identified in a man aged 18 to 30 in good health. Some clones in this sample may be carry-over from other donors' samples. The sample comprised memory CD8+ T cells from PBMCs. Subset defined: CD45RO+ cells pooled with CCR7-negative TemRA cells. The V gene is TRBV6-5, the J gene TRBJ1-3; D remains unclear. The CDR3 DNA sequence: TGTGCCAGCAGCGACCCTCGCTCTGGAAACACCATATATTTT. It is translated as CASSDPRSGNTIYF.